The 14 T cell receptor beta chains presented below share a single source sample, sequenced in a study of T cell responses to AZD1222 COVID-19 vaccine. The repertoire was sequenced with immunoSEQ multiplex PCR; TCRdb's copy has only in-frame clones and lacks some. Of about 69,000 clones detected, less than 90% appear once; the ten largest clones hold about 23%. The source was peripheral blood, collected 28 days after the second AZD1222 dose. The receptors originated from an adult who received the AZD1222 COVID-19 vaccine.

The CDR3 reads CASSPLGGANTGELFF. CDR3 DNA sequence: TGTGCCAGCAGCCCCCTTGGGGGGGCTAACACCGGGGAGCTGTTTTTT. This chain uses TRBV7-6 with TRBJ2-2; perhaps TRBD2 as D (7 bases). Trimming left V 5 bases short and J 2 bases short, with 15 bases between. CDR1 is SGHVS, CDR2 FNYEAQ, per germline. The CDR3 is 16 amino acids.

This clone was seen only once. The CDR3 spells CASSEGQGGETQYF. For the CDR3, the DNA is TGTGCCAGCAGTGAAGGGCAGGGCGGAGAGACCCAGTACTTC. The chain couples TRBV2 to TRBJ2-5; D is possibly TRBD1 (5 bases). Trimming pared 1 base from V and 4 bases from J, leaving 10 bases between. The V gene's germline CDR1 is SNHLY and CDR2 FYNNEI. The CDR3 runs 14 residues.

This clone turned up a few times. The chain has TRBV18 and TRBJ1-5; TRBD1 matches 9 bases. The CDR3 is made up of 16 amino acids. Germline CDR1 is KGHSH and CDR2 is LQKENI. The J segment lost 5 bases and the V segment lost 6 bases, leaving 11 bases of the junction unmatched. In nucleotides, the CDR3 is TGTGCCAGCTCCCGCAAACTAACAGGGGGCGATCAGCCCCAGCATTTT. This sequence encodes CASSRKLTGGDQPQHF.

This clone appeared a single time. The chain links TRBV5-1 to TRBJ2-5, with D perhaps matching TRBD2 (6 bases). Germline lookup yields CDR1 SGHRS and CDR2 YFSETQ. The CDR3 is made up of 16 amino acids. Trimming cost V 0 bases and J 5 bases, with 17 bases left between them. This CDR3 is CASSLVASDPRETQYF. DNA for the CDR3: TGCGCCAGCAGCTTGGTGGCTAGCGACCCGAGGGAGACCCAGTACTTC.

The CDR3 is CASSSGQGLAGAGEYF. CDR3 DNA sequence: TGTGCCAGCAGTTCGGGACAGGGGCTAGCGGGGGCCGGAGAGTACTTC. The chain recombines TRBV6-5 with TRBJ2-5; tentatively, D is TRBD1 or TRBD2 (10 bases each). V was trimmed by 4 bases and J by 12 bases, leaving 27 bases between them. Germline CDR1 and CDR2: MNHEY and SVGAGI. The CDR3 consists of 16 residues.

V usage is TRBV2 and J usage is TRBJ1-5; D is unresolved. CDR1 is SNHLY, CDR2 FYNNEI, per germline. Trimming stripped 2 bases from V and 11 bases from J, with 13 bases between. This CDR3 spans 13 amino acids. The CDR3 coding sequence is TGTGCCAGCAGTGAAAAGAATTGGGTAGCCCAGCATTTT. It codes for CASSEKNWVAQHF.

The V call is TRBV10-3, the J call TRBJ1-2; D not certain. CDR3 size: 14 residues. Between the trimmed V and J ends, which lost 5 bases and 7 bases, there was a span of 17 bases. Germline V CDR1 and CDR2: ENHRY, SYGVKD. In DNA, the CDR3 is TGTGCCATCAGTCGCGACGTAGAAGTTTCTGGCTACACCTTC. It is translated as CAISRDVEVSGYTF.

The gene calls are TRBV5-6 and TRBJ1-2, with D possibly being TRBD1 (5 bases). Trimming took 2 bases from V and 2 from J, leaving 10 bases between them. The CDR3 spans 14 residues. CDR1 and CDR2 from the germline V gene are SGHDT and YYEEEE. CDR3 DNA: TGTGCCAGCAGCTTTAATCAGGGAAACTATGGCTACACCTTC. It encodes CASSFNQGNYGYTF.

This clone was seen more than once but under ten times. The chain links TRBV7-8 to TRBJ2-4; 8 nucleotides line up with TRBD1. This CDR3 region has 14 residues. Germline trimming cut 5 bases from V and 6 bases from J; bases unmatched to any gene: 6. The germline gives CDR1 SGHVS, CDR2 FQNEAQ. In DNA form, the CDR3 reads TGTGCCAGCAGCCCTAGGACAGGGTCAAACATTCAGTACTTC. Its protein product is CASSPRTGSNIQYF.

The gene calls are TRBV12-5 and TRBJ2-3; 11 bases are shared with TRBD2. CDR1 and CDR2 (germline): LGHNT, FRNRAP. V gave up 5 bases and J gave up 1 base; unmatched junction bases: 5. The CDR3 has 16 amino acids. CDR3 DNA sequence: TGTGCTAGTGGTCTCGGACTAGCGGGCCGCACAGATACGCAGTATTTT. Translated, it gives CASGLGLAGRTDTQYF.

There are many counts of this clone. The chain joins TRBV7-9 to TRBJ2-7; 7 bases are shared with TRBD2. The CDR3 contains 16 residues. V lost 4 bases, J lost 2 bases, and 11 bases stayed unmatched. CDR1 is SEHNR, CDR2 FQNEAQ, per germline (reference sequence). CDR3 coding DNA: TGTGCCAGCAGCTCGCAGGCTAGCGGATACCCCTACGAGCAGTACTTC. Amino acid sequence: CASSSQASGYPYEQYF.

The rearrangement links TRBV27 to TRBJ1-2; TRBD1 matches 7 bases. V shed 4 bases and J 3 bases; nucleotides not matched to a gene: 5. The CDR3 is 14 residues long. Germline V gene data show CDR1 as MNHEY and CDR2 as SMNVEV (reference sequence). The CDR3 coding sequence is TGTGCCAGCAGTTGGCGACAGGGAGACTATGGCTACACCTTC. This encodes CASSWRQGDYGYTF.

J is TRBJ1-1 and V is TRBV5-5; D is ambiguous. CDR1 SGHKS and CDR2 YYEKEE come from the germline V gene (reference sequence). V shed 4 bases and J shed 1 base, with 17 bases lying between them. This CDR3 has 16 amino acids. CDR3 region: CASSREIRLTNTEAFF. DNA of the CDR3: TGTGCCAGCAGCCGAGAAATCAGGTTAACGAACACTGAAGCTTTCTTT.

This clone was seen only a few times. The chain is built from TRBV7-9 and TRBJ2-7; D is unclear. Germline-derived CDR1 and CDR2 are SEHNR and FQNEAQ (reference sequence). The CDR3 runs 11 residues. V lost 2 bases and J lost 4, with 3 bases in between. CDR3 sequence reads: CASSLLYEQYF. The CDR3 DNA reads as TGTGCCAGCAGCTTACTTTACGAGCAGTACTTC.